This entry lists 3 T cell receptor beta chains sequenced from one sample in a study of tumor T cells in aggressive B-cell lymphoma. Profiling relied on immunoSEQ multiplex PCR, and the TCRdb table lists in-frame clones only, not all of them. The sample gives around 2,500 clones, about 85% of which show up once; about 3% is in the top ten. Sequenced: tumor tissue. These receptors were collected from an adult with diffuse large B cell lymphoma.

The rearrangement joins TRBV5-4 to TRBJ2-3, with 8 bases identical to TRBD1. The germline V gene has CDR1 SGHNT and CDR2 YYREEE (reference sequence). CDR3 size: 15 residues. After removal of 7 bases from V and 4 bases from J, the junction contained 11 bases not matched to a gene. CDR3 sequence reads: CASGKTGGSADTQYF. As DNA, the CDR3 is TGTGCCAGCGGTAAAACAGGGGGGAGCGCAGATACGCAGTATTTT.

The chain couples TRBV28 to TRBJ2-3, with 9 bases identical to TRBD1. Germline values: CDR1 MDHEN, CDR2 SYDVKM. The CDR3 loop spans 14 amino acids. Losses at the gene ends were 4 bases for V and 3 bases for J; bases not matched to a gene: 2. In DNA form, the CDR3 reads TGTGCCAGCAGTTACAGGGGGCATACAGATACGCAGTATTTT. Its translation: CASSYRGHTDTQYF.

This chain joins TRBV28 and TRBJ2-7; D is unclear. V shed 3 bases and J shed 6 bases, with 6 bases lying between them. CDR3 length: 11 amino acids. Germline values: CDR1 MDHEN, CDR2 SYDVKM. CDR3 sequence (DNA): TGTGCCAGCAGTTTGCGCTGCGAGCAGTACTTC. Its translation: CASSLRCEQYF.